A selection of T cell receptor beta chains follows, all from one sample in a study of blood T cell repertoires in COVID-19. Repertoires were generated with immunoSEQ multiplex PCR, while TCRdb's copy carries only in-frame clones and drops some. The table records 250,000 to 350,000 clones, roughly 87% of them present only once. Input material: PBMCs or T cells enriched from blood (not recorded which). Receptors originate from a woman under 30 who had recovered from COVID-19. CDR3s include the opening cysteine and the closing phenylalanine or tryptophan. The order of the fields is V gene, D gene, clone size, J gene, CDR3 protein, CDR3 DNA. A D gene is named only where the DNA matches it firmly. Size values are once, few and many counts, or a class for expanded clones, and some rows have none.

v_gene: TRBV7-2; d_gene: TRBD1; abundance: .; j_gene: TRBJ2-1; CDR3aa: CASSLRGGADNEQFF; CDR3nt: TGTGCCAGCAGCTTAAGAGGGGGCGCCGACAATGAGCAGTTCTTC
v_gene: TRBV28; d_gene: .; abundance: .; j_gene: TRBJ2-7; CDR3aa: CASSLRDGAYEQYF; CDR3nt: TGTGCCAGCAGTTTGCGGGACGGGGCCTACGAGCAGTACTTC
v_gene: TRBV4-1; d_gene: TRBD2; abundance: .; j_gene: TRBJ2-3; CDR3aa: CASSLSGAQPDTQYF; CDR3nt: TGCGCCAGCAGCCTGAGCGGGGCCCAGCCAGATACGCAGTATTTT
v_gene: TRBV7-2; d_gene: .; abundance: .; j_gene: TRBJ1-6; CDR3aa: CASSFGNRAIVSPLHF; CDR3nt: TGTGCCAGCAGCTTCGGTAACAGGGCTATTGTTTCACCCCTCCACTTT
v_gene: TRBV5-6; d_gene: .; abundance: .; j_gene: TRBJ1-1; CDR3aa: CASSVTGLRQNTEAFF; CDR3nt: TGTGCCAGCAGCGTGACAGGATTAAGACAGAACACTGAAGCTTTCTTT
v_gene: TRBV27; d_gene: .; abundance: .; j_gene: TRBJ1-5; CDR3aa: CASSLVTGNQPQHF; CDR3nt: TGTGCCAGCAGTTTAGTGACAGGCAATCAGCCCCAGCATTTT
v_gene: TRBV6-5; d_gene: .; abundance: .; j_gene: TRBJ1-2; CDR3aa: CASSYSGDTLNYGYTF; CDR3nt: TGTGCCAGCAGTTACTCGGGGGACACCCTAAACTATGGCTACACCTTC
v_gene: TRBV5-6; d_gene: .; abundance: .; j_gene: TRBJ1-3; CDR3aa: CASSFLWLASGNTIYF; CDR3nt: TGTGCCAGCAGCTTTTTATGGTTGGCCTCTGGAAACACCATATATTTT
v_gene: TRBV9; d_gene: TRBD2; abundance: .; j_gene: TRBJ2-1; CDR3aa: CASNVAGGSYNEQFF; CDR3nt: TGTGCCAGCAATGTCGCGGGAGGGTCCTACAATGAGCAGTTCTTC
v_gene: TRBV4-2; d_gene: TRBD1; abundance: .; j_gene: TRBJ1-4; CDR3aa: CASSQEIRGATNEKLFF; CDR3nt: TGTGCCAGCAGCCAAGAAATCAGGGGGGCAACTAATGAAAAACTGTTTTTT
v_gene: TRBV14; d_gene: .; abundance: .; j_gene: TRBJ1-2; CDR3aa: CASSQTPPLGPGGGYTF; CDR3nt: TGTGCCAGCAGCCAAACCCCCCCCCTTGGACCCGGAGGGGGCTACACCTTC
v_gene: TRBV4-2; d_gene: .; abundance: once; j_gene: TRBJ1-2; CDR3aa: CASSQDNQGGYTF; CDR3nt: TGTGCCAGCAGCCAAGATAACCAGGGTGGCTACACCTTC